These 25 T cell receptor beta chains were sequenced from one sample in a study of blood T cell repertoires in COVID-19. Produced via immunoSEQ multiplex PCR; TCRdb's table is partial and in-frame only. The sample lists 180,000 or so clones; more than 80% were seen once. The sample consisted of peripheral blood. Source of these receptors: a woman in her fifties or sixties with acute or convalescent COVID-19.

CDR3 bases: TGTGCCAGCAGTGACCGGGGTAGTAATGAAAAACTGTTTTTT. It translates to CASSDRGSNEKLFF. This chain connects TRBV2 to TRBJ1-4; no firm D call. The V and J ends lost 3 bases and 4 bases respectively, with 9 bases between them. This CDR3 contains 14 residues. The germline gives CDR1 SNHLY, CDR2 FYNNEI.

The rearrangement joins TRBV28 to TRBJ1-2; D might be TRBD1 (6 bases). V was shortened by 7 bases and J by 8 bases, with 17 bases between the two germline ends. CDR3 size: 13 residues. The germline CDR1 and CDR2 sequences are MDHEN and SYDVKM. CDR3 in amino acids: CASTPAGAPGYTF. The CDR3 DNA sequence: TGTGCCAGCACCCCCGCAGGGGCGCCGGGCTACACCTTC.

The CDR3 bases are TGTGCCAGCAGACGAGCGGGAGGCAGGGGTAGTGAGCAGTACTTC. It specifies CASRRAGGRGSEQYF. This chain uses TRBV6-5 with TRBJ2-7, with 9 bases aligning to TRBD2. The germline V gene has CDR1 MNHEY and CDR2 SVGAGI. V was clipped by 6 bases and J by 7 bases; unmatched bases: 13. The CDR3 has 15 amino acids.

The V call is TRBV11-3, the J call TRBJ2-5; the D gene is possibly TRBD1 (5 bases). The V gene's germline CDR1 is SGHNT and CDR2 YENEEA. V was clipped by 5 bases and J by 5 bases, with 12 bases between them. The CDR3 is 13 amino acids. The CDR3 sequence: CASSVRQQETQYF. The CDR3 coding sequence is TGTGCCAGCAGCGTGAGACAGCAGGAGACCCAGTACTTC.

The CDR3 nucleotides are TGCAGTGCGTCTTCAGATACGCAGTATTTT. Translation gives CSASSDTQYF. The V gene is TRBV20-1, the J gene TRBJ2-3, with D uncertain. Between the trimmed V and J ends, which lost 6 bases and 4 bases, there was a span of 5 bases. Germline V gene sequence: CDR1 DFQATT, CDR2 SNEGSKA (reference sequence). The CDR3 sequence is 10 residues long.

This rearrangement joins TRBV4-2 to TRBJ1-1; D unclear. V lost 1 base, J lost 11 bases, and 14 bases lay in between. The CDR3 length is 13 residues. The germline V gene encodes CDR1 LGHNA and CDR2 YNFKEQ. CDR3 protein: CASSQGGYSSAFF. In nucleotides, the CDR3 is TGTGCCAGCAGCCAAGGAGGGTATAGTAGCGCTTTCTTT.

The CDR3 nucleotides read TGTGCCAGCAGCTTGTTCCGGACTAGCGGGAGGAATGAGCAGTTCTTC. Protein sequence: CASSLFRTSGRNEQFF. The chain uses TRBV5-4 and TRBJ2-1, with 14 bases matching TRBD2. V shed 1 base and J 7 bases; nucleotides not matched to a gene: 4. CDR1 and CDR2 (germline): SGHNT, YYREEE (reference sequence). CDR3 length: 16 amino acids.

This rearrangement joins TRBV6-6 to TRBJ1-1; D is ambiguous. The CDR3 totals 13 residues. Trimming shortened V by 8 bases and J by 1 base, and 11 bases separated the two germline ends. Germline V CDR1 and CDR2: MNHNY, SVGAGI (reference sequence). The DNA of the CDR3 is TGTGCCAGCTCCCAAGGGAGGAACACTGAAGCTTTCTTT. As protein: CASSQGRNTEAFF.

The chain joins TRBV5-1 to TRBJ2-2; TRBD2 agrees at 11 bases. V lost 4 bases and J lost 3; bases outside the gene matches: 2. The CDR3 extends over 15 amino acids. Germline CDR1 is SGHRS and CDR2 is YFSETQ. CDR3 sequence: CASSGTSGDTGELFF. The DNA of the CDR3 is TGCGCCAGCAGCGGGACTAGCGGAGACACCGGGGAGCTGTTTTTT.

This chain connects TRBV19 to TRBJ2-7; 10 positions match TRBD1. Germline V gives CDR1 LNHDA, CDR2 SQIVND (reference sequence). V lost 5 bases, J lost 7 bases, and 11 bases stayed unmatched. The CDR3 has 15 amino acids. The CDR3 coding sequence is TGTGCCAGTAGTGGACGGACAGGGGGAGAGAAGGAGCAGTACTTC. This translates into CASSGRTGGEKEQYF.

The rearrangement uses TRBV6-7 and TRBJ1-2; a weak D match, TRBD1 (6 bases). TRBV6-7 is placed among ORFs of uncertain function. Trimming removed 6 bases at V and 3 bases at J, with 14 bases between. The CDR3 has 14 amino acids. CDR3 sequence (DNA): TGTGCCAGCAGGGAATACAGGGATTACTATGGCTACACCTTC. Its protein is CASREYRDYYGYTF.

This chain joins TRBV7-9 and TRBJ1-1; D is possibly TRBD1 (6 bases). CDR1 and CDR2 from the germline V gene are SEHNR and FQNEAQ (reference sequence). The CDR3 loop spans 15 amino acids. Trimming pared 1 base from V and 0 bases from J, leaving 9 bases between. CDR3 loop: CASSLEGTLNTEAFF. CDR3 in DNA: TGTGCCAGCAGCTTAGAGGGGACACTGAACACTGAAGCTTTCTTT.

This chain links TRBV30 with TRBJ1-5, with 8 bases identical to TRBD1. CDR1 GTSNPN and CDR2 SVGIG come from the germline V gene (reference sequence). V lost 3 bases, J lost 3 bases, and 4 bases stayed unmatched. The CDR3 has 14 residues. CDR3 in amino acids: CAWRPDRDNQPQHF. The CDR3 DNA sequence: TGTGCCTGGAGGCCGGACAGGGACAATCAGCCCCAGCATTTT.

The gene calls are TRBV7-8 and TRBJ1-1, with D possibly being TRBD1 (6 bases). V was pared by 4 bases and J by 0 bases, with 9 bases between. Per the germline V gene, CDR1 is SGHVS and CDR2 is FQNEAQ. This CDR3 has 14 residues. CDR3 coding DNA: TGTGCCAGCAGCTCAGGGGCAATGAACACTGAAGCTTTCTTT. Protein product: CASSSGAMNTEAFF. The variable domain in full, completed from reference TRBV7-8 and TRBJ1-1, reads GAGVSQSPRYKVAKRGQDVALRCDPISGHVSLFWYQQALGQGPEFLTYFQNEAQLDKSGLPSDRFFAERPEGSVSTLKIQRTQQEDSAVYLCASSSGAMNTEAFFGQGTRLTVV.

V is TRBV7-2 and J is TRBJ1-6; TRBD1 agrees at 9 bases. Germline V gives CDR1 SGHTA, CDR2 FQGNSA. The CDR3 contains 14 residues. V gave up 6 bases and J gave up 7 bases; unmatched junction bases: 4. The CDR3 protein is CASSLDRGNSPLHF. CDR3 nucleotides: TGTGCCAGCAGTTTGGACAGGGGCAATTCACCCCTCCACTTT.

V gene TRBV28 combines with J gene TRBJ1-5; D not certain. V was trimmed by 3 bases and J by 9 bases, leaving 9 bases between them. The CDR3 covers 12 residues. Per germline, CDR1 MDHEN and CDR2 SYDVKM. CDR3 coding DNA: TGTGCCAGCAGTTTGCATCCAGGGCCCCAGCATTTT. Protein product: CASSLHPGPQHF.

This sequence joins TRBV7-8 and TRBJ2-7; possible D gene TRBD2, 6 bases. Per germline, CDR1 SGHVS and CDR2 FQNEAQ. This CDR3 contains 18 residues. Trimming took off 2 bases at V and 5 bases at J, with 25 bases between the two ends. CDR3 sequence: CASSLWGGGTNWGDEQYF. The DNA for the CDR3 is TGTGCCAGCAGCTTATGGGGAGGCGGCACCAACTGGGGGGACGAGCAGTACTTC.

This clone was recorded a few times. This chain connects TRBV7-6 to TRBJ2-1, with 13 bases matching TRBD2. CDR1 is SGHVS and CDR2 is FNYEAQ in the germline V gene. Unmatched junction bases numbered 16, after V lost 5 bases and J lost 0 bases. The CDR3 totals 21 residues. CDR3 DNA sequence: TGTGCCAGCAGCCGGACTACCCCGGGACTAGCGGGACTTCCCTCCTACAATGAGCAGTTCTTC. Protein: CASSRTTPGLAGLPSYNEQFF.

The rearrangement uses TRBV9 and TRBJ2-2; tentatively, D is TRBD2 (6 bases). V gave up 4 bases and J gave up 5 bases, with 15 bases separating them. Germline V gene data show CDR1 as SGDLS and CDR2 as YYNGEE. This CDR3 is 15 amino acids long. CDR3 protein: CASSLELGGTGELFF. In nucleotides, the CDR3 is TGTGCCAGCAGCCTCGAGCTGGGGGGAACCGGGGAGCTGTTTTTT.

The V and J genes are TRBV10-1 and TRBJ2-5; 10 bases are a match to TRBD2. The trim removed 6 bases at V and 5 bases at J, leaving 6 bases unmatched. The CDR3 consists of 14 residues. Germline V CDR1 and CDR2: WNHNN, SYGVQD (reference sequence). The CDR3 nucleotides are TGCGCCAGCAGCCCTAGCGGGAGTGGGGAGACCCAGTACTTC. Its translation is CASSPSGSGETQYF.

CDR3 sequence reads: CASSERLTGKNIQYF. The CDR3 DNA reads TGTGCCAGCAGTGAAAGGCTTACGGGAAAAAACATTCAGTACTTC. The chain is built from TRBV2 and TRBJ2-4, with TRBD2 as a possible D gene (5 bases). Trimming pared 2 bases from V and 4 bases from J, leaving 12 bases between. The CDR3 is 15 amino acids. Germline values: CDR1 SNHLY, CDR2 FYNNEI.

The chain couples TRBV7-4 to TRBJ2-1; D is unresolved. From germline, CDR1 is SGHVT and CDR2 SQSDAQ. The length of the CDR3 is 13 residues. V lost 2 bases and J lost 5, with 7 bases in between. CDR3 loop: CASSLRVNNEQFF. CDR3 nucleotide sequence: TGTGCCAGCAGCTTACGGGTTAACAATGAGCAGTTCTTC.

The chain carries TRBV7-6 and TRBJ2-5; TRBD2 aligns across 12 bases. J lost 1 base, V lost 1 base, and 10 bases had no gene match. The CDR3 length is 19 residues. From germline, CDR1 is SGHVS and CDR2 FNYEAQ. DNA for the CDR3: TGTGCCAGCAGCTTAGATGTGGGGCTAGCGGGAGGGATCCAAGAGACCCAGTACTTC. The encoded protein is CASSLDVGLAGGIQETQYF.

The rearrangement joins TRBV11-3 to TRBJ1-1; D unclear. Germline V gives CDR1 SGHNT, CDR2 YENEEA. V gave up 2 bases and J gave up 4 bases, with 11 bases separating them. The CDR3 covers 14 residues. CDR3 nucleotide sequence: TGTGCCAGCAGCTTACCGGTGGAGGGCACTGAAGCTTTCTTT. It encodes CASSLPVEGTEAFF.

The rearrangement uses TRBV6-5 and TRBJ2-1, with 10 bases identical to TRBD1. The CDR3 loop spans 16 amino acids. Per germline, CDR1 MNHEY and CDR2 SVGAGI. Unmatched junction bases numbered 11, after V lost 0 bases and J lost 12 bases. CDR3 nucleotide sequence: TGTGCCAGCAGTTACTCGGGACAGGGGAGGGTGTTGGGGCAGTTCTTC. Its protein is CASSYSGQGRVLGQFF.